The entry below describes one TCR beta chain. V dropped 3 bases and J dropped 7 bases, with 10 bases sitting between them. The CDR3 loop spans 13 amino acids. Per the germline V gene, CDR1 is WNHNN and CDR2 is SYGVQD (reference sequence). The record originates from a study of cytomegalovirus exposure and HLA in healthy donors. Sequencing was performed with immunoSEQ multiplex PCR; in TCRdb, only in-frame clones are kept and a portion is missing. The table records some 110,000 clones, 94% of them present only once. The sequenced material came from PBMCs. This rearrangement joins TRBV10-1 to TRBJ2-1; the D gene is possibly TRBD1 (6 bases). The clonotype comes from a woman between 18 and 30 years old in good health and CMV-seronegative. CDR3 coding DNA: TGCGCCAGCAGTGATCCAGGGGCTAATGAGCAGTTCTTC. Protein sequence: CASSDPGANEQFF.